The 32 T cell receptor beta chains below come from one sample, sequenced in a study of T cells after yellow fever vaccination. One entry per CDR3 protein, called by TCRdb with MiXCR from the 5' RACE reads. The data hold under 50,000 distinct CDR3 sequences, with more than 6% observed a single time. The sequencing here drew on PBMCs, either bulk or a sorted T-cell subset (CD4+, CD8+, memory, or dextramer-sorted; not recorded which), taken 45 days after the yellow fever booster vaccination. The receptors here all came from a young man who received the YFV17D yellow fever vaccine.

At least ten counts were recorded for this clonotype. The chain is built from TRBV5-1 and TRBJ1-5; 7 bases line up with TRBD1. In germline, CDR1 is SGHRS, CDR2 YFSETQ. The trim removed 5 bases at V and 3 bases at J, leaving 8 bases unmatched. The CDR3 extends over 15 amino acids. In DNA form, the CDR3 reads TGCGCCAGCAGGGAGGGGACAGTGCACAATCAGCCCCAGCATTTT. Translating it yields CASREGTVHNQPQHF.

V is TRBV7-8 and J is TRBJ2-3, with D unclear. The germline V and J ends were trimmed by 5 bases and 9 bases, with 12 bases remaining between them. Per germline, CDR1 SGHVS and CDR2 FQNEAQ. The CDR3 has 12 amino acids. CDR3 amino acids: CASSPNLDTQYF. DNA for the CDR3: TGTGCCAGCAGCCCAAATTTGGACACGCAGTATTTT.

This clonotype was seen ten or more times. CDR3 sequence: CASSSLGPTNTGELFF. CDR3 in DNA: TGTGCCAGCAGCTCCCTTGGGCCTACGAACACCGGGGAGCTGTTTTTT. The chain has TRBV14 and TRBJ2-2; no clear D gene. Germline-derived CDR1 and CDR2 are SGHDN and FVKESK. V was pared by 5 bases and J by 0 bases, with 13 bases between. The CDR3 consists of 16 residues.

This rearrangement joins TRBV9 to TRBJ2-3; 10 bases fit TRBD2. CDR3 length equals 18 residues. The V gene's germline CDR1 is SGDLS and CDR2 YYNGEE. V shed 1 base and J 4 bases; nucleotides not matched to a gene: 12. Here the CDR3 reads CASSVYSGRAEGSDTQYF. In nucleotides, the CDR3 is TGTGCCAGCAGCGTATACAGCGGGAGGGCCGAGGGGTCAGATACGCAGTATTTT.

This clonotype was seen many times. This sequence joins TRBV5-1 and TRBJ2-5, with D unclear. V lost 0 bases to trimming and J lost 6 bases, with 9 bases between them. This CDR3 is built from 13 residues. CDR1 and CDR2 (germline): SGHRS, YFSETQ. The CDR3 sequence is CASSLGPEQTQYF. For the CDR3, the DNA is TGCGCCAGCAGCTTGGGACCGGAGCAGACCCAGTACTTC.

The rearrangement links TRBV20-1 to TRBJ1-1, with a tentative D call TRBD1 (6 bases). V was cut by 6 bases and J by 5 bases, with 13 bases left in between. The CDR3 sequence is 12 residues long. The V gene's germline CDR1 is DFQATT and CDR2 SNEGSKA (reference sequence). CDR3 DNA sequence: TGCAGTGCCACAGACCAGGGGACTGAAGCTTTCTTT. Protein sequence: CSATDQGTEAFF.

The gene calls are TRBV5-5 and TRBJ2-5; D is uncertain. V lost 2 bases and J lost 5, with 16 bases in between. The CDR3 runs 15 residues. Germline CDR1 SGHKS, CDR2 YYEKEE (reference sequence). For the CDR3, the DNA is TGTGCCAGCAGCTTTTCATCTCATCCCAGCGAGACCCAGTACTTC. Translation gives CASSFSSHPSETQYF. The full variable domain, completed using reference TRBV5-5 and TRBJ2-5, is DAGVTQSPTHLIKTRGQQVTLRCSPISGHKSVSWYQQVLGQGPQFIFQYYEKEERGRGNFPDRFSARQFPNYSSELNVNALLLGDSALYLCASSFSSHPSETQYFGPGTRLLVL.

This clonotype has a handful of counts. The chain carries TRBV10-2 and TRBJ2-5; a weak D match, TRBD1 (5 bases). Trimming took off 6 bases at V and 5 bases at J, with 13 bases between the two ends. The CDR3 extends over 13 amino acids. Germline V CDR1 and CDR2: WSHSY, SAAADI. The CDR3 loop is CASSQQGRETQYF. CDR3 in DNA: TGCGCCAGCAGCCAGCAGGGAAGGGAGACCCAGTACTTC.

The table lists this clonotype with many counts. J is TRBJ2-7 and V is TRBV29-1; D might be TRBD1 or TRBD2, each matching 5 bases. This CDR3 spans 12 amino acids. Deletions cut 6 bases from V and 3 bases from J, with 12 bases between. The germline gives CDR1 SQVTM, CDR2 ANQGSEA. The CDR3 loop is CSVGDGDYEQYF. The DNA of the CDR3 is TGCAGCGTCGGGGACGGTGACTACGAGCAGTACTTC.

The chain has TRBV5-4 and TRBJ2-1, with D possibly being TRBD2 (6 bases). Per the germline V gene, CDR1 is SGHNT and CDR2 is YYREEE (reference sequence). Deletions cut 4 bases from V and 11 bases from J, with 25 bases between. This CDR3 is 16 amino acids long. The CDR3 spells CASSLVGGLQALQQFF. In DNA, the CDR3 is TGTGCCAGCAGCCTGGTTGGGGGACTGCAGGCCCTGCAGCAGTTCTTC.

Only a few counts were recorded for this clonotype. The chain's CDR3 is CSAGPTGVQPQHF. For the CDR3, the DNA is TGCAGTGCCGGCCCAACAGGGGTTCAGCCCCAGCATTTT. This chain connects TRBV20-1 to TRBJ1-5, with 7 bases fitting TRBD1. The CDR3 covers 13 residues. Germline V gene lookup returns CDR1 DFQATT and CDR2 SNEGSKA (reference sequence). J gave up 6 bases and V 6 bases, and 8 bases lay outside the gene matches.

This clonotype was seen repeatedly, ten times or more. This rearrangement joins TRBV7-6 to TRBJ2-1; 9 positions match TRBD1. Germline V CDR1 and CDR2: SGHVS, FNYEAQ. The CDR3 consists of 16 residues. V was clipped by 5 bases and J by 1 base; unmatched bases: 6. This CDR3 reads CASSRQTGGSYNEQFF. CDR3 in DNA: TGTGCCAGCAGCCGACAGACAGGGGGATCCTACAATGAGCAGTTCTTC.

The rearrangement joins TRBV7-2 to TRBJ2-1; D not resolved. Germline V CDR1 and CDR2: SGHTA, FQGNSA. The length of the CDR3 is 13 residues. The ends were cut back, 5 bases at V and 7 bases at J, with 12 bases in the middle. The CDR3 protein is CASSGQILNEQFF. The DNA for the CDR3 is TGTGCCAGCAGCGGCCAGATCCTTAATGAGCAGTTCTTC.

The rearrangement uses TRBV20-1 and TRBJ2-3, with D uncertain. Germline V gene sequence: CDR1 DFQATT, CDR2 SNEGSKA (reference sequence). V lost 3 bases to trimming and J lost 0 bases, with 7 bases between them. This CDR3 is built from 13 residues. The CDR3 region is CSASTPSTDTQYF. The CDR3 coding sequence is TGCAGTGCTAGTACGCCTAGCACAGATACGCAGTATTTT.

The chain carries TRBV6-1 and TRBJ2-1, with a weak D call TRBD2 (5 bases). The V and J ends lost 6 bases and 10 bases respectively, with 22 bases between them. The V gene's germline CDR1 is MNHNS and CDR2 SASEGT. The CDR3 covers 15 residues. CDR3 DNA sequence: TGTGCCAGCAGCTCACCGAATTCCGGGGAAAGGGAGCAGTTCTTC. This codes for CASSSPNSGEREQFF.

This clonotype was seen more than once but under ten times. The rearrangement joins TRBV5-4 to TRBJ2-1; TRBD2 agrees at 7 bases. Germline V lookup: CDR1 SGHNT, CDR2 YYREEE (reference sequence). The CDR3 is made up of 15 amino acids. The junction had 8 bases not matched to a gene; V was cut back by 4 bases and J by 4 bases. CDR3 sequence (DNA): TGTGCCAGCAGCGTAACTTCGGGGGGATACAATGAGCAGTTCTTC. Amino acids: CASSVTSGGYNEQFF.

The rearrangement uses TRBV7-6 and TRBJ2-2; 7 positions match TRBD1. V trimming: 1 base; J trimming: 6 bases; junction bases outside the gene matches: 2. Per the germline V gene, CDR1 is SGHVS and CDR2 is FNYEAQ. This CDR3 spans 14 amino acids. As DNA, the CDR3 is TGTGCCAGCAGCTTAGTACAGGGGTCCGGGGAGCTGTTTTTT. This sequence encodes CASSLVQGSGELFF.

This clonotype was seen ten or more times. The chain combines TRBV12-3 or TRBV12-4 with TRBJ1-1; D is undetermined. The CDR3 extends over 14 amino acids. The V end lost 6 bases, the J end lost 0 bases, and 11 bases lay between the germline ends. The CDR3 sequence is CASRNRGLNTEAFF. CDR3 DNA: TGTGCCAGCAGGAATCGGGGTTTGAACACTGAAGCTTTCTTT.

This sequence joins TRBV4-1 and TRBJ2-7, with TRBD2 matching 11 bases. This CDR3 is 14 amino acids long. Per the germline V gene, CDR1 is MGHRA and CDR2 is YSYEKL. Trimming at V came to 4 bases and at J to 3 bases, leaving 2 bases not matched to a gene. DNA for the CDR3: TGCGCCAGCAGCCCGACTAGCGGGAACTACGAGCAGTACTTC. Its translation: CASSPTSGNYEQYF.

This clonotype was observed many times. The rearrangement links TRBV4-3 to TRBJ2-1; D ambiguous. This CDR3 is 14 amino acids long. Per germline, CDR1 LGHNA and CDR2 YSLEER. Trimming took off 0 bases at V and 5 bases at J, with 8 bases between the two ends. The CDR3 DNA reads as TGCGCCAGCAGCCAAGAATCTTCACACAATGAGCAGTTCTTC. As protein: CASSQESSHNEQFF.

This clonotype was counted a few times. J is TRBJ2-5 and V is TRBV7-8; D is perhaps TRBD1 (5 bases). Per germline, CDR1 SGHVS and CDR2 FQNEAQ. The CDR3 is made up of 14 amino acids. V lost 3 bases, J lost 4 bases, and 12 bases lay in between. CDR3 nucleotides: TGTGCCAGCAGCTTCGGGCAGGGTAGAGAGACCCAGTACTTC. This codes for CASSFGQGRETQYF.

This clonotype was picked up many times. The chain has TRBV29-1 and TRBJ2-7, with 9 bases aligning to TRBD1. The CDR3 contains 13 residues. V shed 8 bases, J shed 3 bases, and the junction held 8 bases outside the gene matches. The germline CDR1 and CDR2 sequences are SQVTM and ANQGSEA. CDR3 sequence reads: CSTSGQGDYEQYF. As DNA, the CDR3 is TGCAGCACCTCGGGACAGGGAGACTACGAGCAGTACTTC.

Ten or more counts support this clonotype. The chain joins TRBV11-1 to TRBJ2-7; D tentatively fits TRBD1 or TRBD2 (5 bases each). CDR1 is SGHAT and CDR2 is FQDESV in the germline V gene (reference sequence). Trimming pared 5 bases from V and 3 bases from J, leaving 20 bases between. The CDR3 consists of 16 residues. The CDR3 sequence is CASSTLLTGRIYEQYF. The DNA for the CDR3 is TGTGCCAGCAGCACACTGTTGACGGGACGGATCTACGAGCAGTACTTC.

The sample holds many counts of this clonotype. The rearrangement joins TRBV20-1 to TRBJ2-1, with 9 bases identical to TRBD2. Germline CDR1 DFQATT, CDR2 SNEGSKA (reference sequence). With V trimmed by 5 bases and J by 7 bases, 12 bases remained unmatched. The CDR3 extends over 15 amino acids. CDR3 sequence: CSAPRLAGFLNEQFF. CDR3 bases: TGCAGTGCTCCCCGCCTAGCGGGATTTTTAAATGAGCAGTTCTTC.

This clonotype was counted at least ten times. The chain uses TRBV5-4 and TRBJ2-2, with TRBD2 as a possible D gene (5 bases). The CDR3 is 14 amino acids. V lost 3 bases and J lost 4, with 10 bases in between. Germline loops: CDR1 SGHNT, CDR2 YYREEE (reference sequence). The CDR3 nucleotides read TGTGCCAGCAGCTCCTCGGAGGTCACCGGGGAGCTGTTTTTT. Translation gives CASSSSEVTGELFF.

The table lists this clonotype with a few counts. The V and J genes are TRBV15 and TRBJ2-7; TRBD1 agrees at 8 bases. Germline loops: CDR1 LNHNV, CDR2 YYDKDF (reference sequence). V trimming: 1 base; J trimming: 5 bases; junction bases outside the gene matches: 10. The CDR3 loop spans 16 amino acids. CDR3 protein: CATSRGFRQGSDEQYF. The CDR3 DNA reads TGTGCCACCAGCAGAGGTTTCAGACAGGGGTCCGACGAGCAGTACTTC.

This clonotype came up many times. This rearrangement joins TRBV7-6 to TRBJ2-1, with D perhaps matching TRBD1 (5 bases). Germline CDR1 and CDR2: SGHVS and FNYEAQ. The CDR3 length is 13 residues. Trimming removed 4 bases from V and 7 bases from J, with 11 bases in between. The CDR3 coding sequence is TGTGCCAGCAGCTACAACAGACAGAATGAGCAGTTCTTC. This gives the protein CASSYNRQNEQFF.

V and J are TRBV3-1 and TRBJ1-3; tentatively, D is TRBD1 (5 bases). Germline values: CDR1 LGHDT, CDR2 YNNKEL (reference sequence). The CDR3 has 15 amino acids. V was trimmed by 5 bases and J by 4 bases, leaving 15 bases between them. CDR3 sequence (DNA): TGTGCCAGCAGCGAAGGACAACTTCGAGGAAACACCATATATTTT. This gives the protein CASSEGQLRGNTIYF.

The V and J genes are TRBV6-2 or TRBV6-3 and TRBJ2-7; TRBD2 aligns across 9 bases. Germline V gives CDR1 MNHEY, CDR2 SVGEGT. This CDR3 is 14 amino acids long. V was clipped by 7 bases and J by 6 bases; unmatched bases: 10. The CDR3 DNA reads as TGTGCCAGCACGACAGTAGCGGGAGTGGCCGAGCAGTACTTC. As protein: CASTTVAGVAEQYF.

The chain recombines TRBV20-1 with TRBJ2-1; 9 nucleotides agree with TRBD2. J gave up 6 bases and V 3 bases, and 6 bases lay outside the gene matches. Germline CDR1 reads DFQATT; CDR2 reads SNEGSKA (reference sequence). The CDR3 length is 14 residues. CDR3 DNA: TGCAGTGCTAGTAGCGGGAGCATACTCAATGAGCAGTTCTTC. Translation gives CSASSGSILNEQFF.

V is TRBV12-5 and J is TRBJ1-5; TRBD1 might be the D (6 bases). V was shortened by 4 bases and J by 3 bases, with 7 bases between the two germline ends. This CDR3 is 13 amino acids long. Germline CDR1 and CDR2: LGHNT and FRNRAP. In DNA form, the CDR3 reads TGTGCTAGTGGTTGGGACATCAATCAGCCCCAGCATTTT. Amino acids: CASGWDINQPQHF.

There are a few counts of this clonotype. The CDR3 coding sequence is TGCGCCAGCAGCCAAGAGTTGCCGATCTCTGGAAACACCATATATTTT. Translation: CASSQELPISGNTIYF. This chain connects TRBV4-3 to TRBJ1-3, with D uncertain. Trimming removed 0 bases at V and 0 bases at J, with 9 bases between. There are 16 residues in the CDR3. CDR1 LGHNA and CDR2 YSLEER come from the germline V gene.